Below, 18 T cell receptor beta chains from the same sample are listed, as sequenced in a study of PD-1 and CTLA-4 blockade in melanoma. Data came from immunoSEQ multiplex PCR; TCRdb stores just in-frame clones and leaves some out. This sample has around 16,000 clones, with 70% found just once. Specimen: CD8+ T cells from peripheral blood, collected from a patient given anti-PD-1 treatment. The origin of the receptors is a human donor with melanoma.

This clone was picked up a small number of times. The rearrangement uses TRBV5-1 and TRBJ2-5; 8 nucleotides match TRBD2. Germline-derived CDR1 and CDR2 are SGHRS and YFSETQ. The CDR3 loop spans 17 amino acids. Germline trimming cut 2 bases from V and 2 bases from J; bases unmatched to any gene: 11. The CDR3 sequence: CASSLLAVNPSQETQYF. Written as DNA, the CDR3 is TGCGCCAGCAGCTTACTAGCGGTGAACCCGTCACAAGAGACCCAGTACTTC.

This sequence joins TRBV3-1 (or the pseudogene TRBV3-2) and TRBJ2-1; D might be TRBD2 (6 bases). This CDR3 is 18 amino acids long. Trimming shortened V by 0 bases and J by 4 bases, and 19 bases separated the two germline ends. The germline V gene encodes CDR1 LGHDT and CDR2 YNNKEL (reference sequence). The CDR3 bases are TGTGCCAGCAGCCAAGATCCGGGCGTTAGCGGTCCTTACAATGAGCAGTTCTTC. Translating gives CASSQDPGVSGPYNEQFF.

The V gene is TRBV4-1, the J gene TRBJ2-3; the match to TRBD2 covers 8 bases. The CDR3 contains 16 residues. CDR1 is MGHRA, CDR2 YSYEKL, per germline. Germline trimming cut 1 base from V and 0 bases from J; bases unmatched to any gene: 3. The CDR3: CASSQGASGSTDTQYF. CDR3 sequence (DNA): TGCGCCAGCAGCCAAGGGGCTAGCGGGAGCACAGATACGCAGTATTTT.

The chain carries TRBV2 and TRBJ1-2; perhaps TRBD1 as D (6 bases). Germline V gene data show CDR1 as SNHLY and CDR2 as FYNNEI. The CDR3 sequence is 14 residues long. V lost 0 bases and J lost 7, with 12 bases in between. Here the CDR3 DNA reads TGTGCCAGCAGTGAAGCTCCAGGGGTTGGTGGCTACACCTTC. Amino acids: CASSEAPGVGGYTF.

This clone was seen a single time. V is TRBV14 and J is TRBJ2-1; possible D gene TRBD2, 5 bases. The length of the CDR3 is 15 residues. Germline-derived CDR1 and CDR2 are SGHDN and FVKESK. V lost 4 bases, J lost 3 bases, and 13 bases lay in between. CDR3 residues: CASSLGRGYYNEQFF. The CDR3 DNA reads as TGTGCCAGCAGCCTAGGGAGAGGTTACTACAATGAGCAGTTCTTC. Combining the CDR3 with reference TRBV14 and TRBJ2-1 gives the whole variable domain EAGVTQFPSHSVIEKGQTVTLRCDPISGHDNLYWYRRVMGKEIKFLLHFVKESKQDESGMPNNRFLAERTGGTYSTLKVQPAELEDSGVYFCASSLGRGYYNEQFFGPGTRLTVL.

CDR3 nucleotides: TGTGCCAGCAGCTTGACTAGCGGGGGGGCCAAAAACATTCAGTACTTC. It codes for CASSLTSGGAKNIQYF. The rearrangement joins TRBV9 to TRBJ2-4; 13 bases line up with TRBD2. From germline, CDR1 is SGDLS and CDR2 YYNGEE. V was clipped by 4 bases and J by 1 base; unmatched bases: 2. This CDR3 region has 16 residues.

The chain recombines TRBV21-1 with TRBJ1-5. TRBV21-1 counts as a pseudogene. The CDR3 consists of 14 residues. The CDR3 is CASSKAINGRPQHF. CDR3 sequence (DNA): TGTGCCAGCAGCAAAGCGATAAACGGTCGGCCCCAGCATTTT.

The V and J genes are TRBV6-5 and TRBJ1-1; possibly TRBD1 for D (5 bases). Per germline, CDR1 MNHEY and CDR2 SVGAGI. Deletions cut 0 bases from V and 5 bases from J, with 13 bases between. This CDR3 is built from 15 residues. CDR3 DNA: TGTGCCAGCAGTTACTCGACCGGGGGTTGGACTGAAGCTTTCTTT. Encoded protein: CASSYSTGGWTEAFF.

This chain uses TRBV6-5 with TRBJ2-3; tentative D call: TRBD1 (5 bases). V gave up 6 bases and J gave up 2 bases, with 15 bases separating them. CDR3 length equals 15 residues. Germline assignment: CDR1 MNHEY and CDR2 SVGAGI. The CDR3 spells CASSETDVITDTQYF. The CDR3 nucleotides are TGTGCCAGCAGCGAGACAGATGTTATCACAGATACGCAGTATTTT.

This sequence joins TRBV6-6 and TRBJ2-7; 7 nucleotides align to TRBD1. The CDR3 extends over 13 amino acids. V lost 6 bases to trimming and J lost 5 bases; unmatched junction nucleotides: 7. Per germline, CDR1 MNHNY and CDR2 SVGAGI (reference sequence). The CDR3 sequence: CASSTGAANEQYF. In nucleotides, the CDR3 is TGTGCCAGCAGCACAGGGGCCGCGAACGAGCAGTACTTC.

The chain joins TRBV15 to TRBJ2-7; a weak D match, TRBD2 (5 bases). The CDR3 contains 14 residues. The germline V gene encodes CDR1 LNHNV and CDR2 YYDKDF (reference sequence). V was clipped by 0 bases and J by 1 base, with 7 bases between them. As DNA, the CDR3 is TGTGCCACCAGCAGAGAACGGGGATCCTACGAGCAGTACTTC. It encodes CATSRERGSYEQYF.

The chain joins TRBV7-2 to TRBJ1-2; tentative D call: TRBD1 (5 bases). V lost 5 bases to trimming and J lost 1 base, with 17 bases between them. The germline CDR1 and CDR2 sequences are SGHTA and FQGNSA. This CDR3 is built from 16 residues. CDR3 DNA sequence: TGTGCCAGCAGCCTCGAACCGGGACGAGGTAACTATGGCTACACCTTC. Translating gives CASSLEPGRGNYGYTF.

The chain joins TRBV28 to TRBJ1-6; a weak D match, TRBD1 (5 bases). The germline V gene encodes CDR1 MDHEN and CDR2 SYDVKM. V lost 3 bases, J lost 8 bases, and 14 bases lay in between. The CDR3 is 15 residues long. The CDR3 here is CASSFMGPQDSPLHF. The CDR3, as DNA: TGTGCCAGCAGTTTTATGGGGCCTCAGGATTCACCCCTCCACTTT.

This clone has just one count. The chain recombines TRBV9 with TRBJ1-4; no clear D gene. The germline V and J ends were trimmed by 1 base and 8 bases, with 9 bases remaining between them. The CDR3 has 13 amino acids. The germline V gene has CDR1 SGDLS and CDR2 YYNGEE. CDR3 region: CASSVFPSEKLFF. The CDR3 coding sequence is TGTGCCAGCAGCGTATTCCCGTCCGAAAAACTGTTTTTT.

V usage is TRBV6-5 and J usage is TRBJ1-5; 7 nucleotides line up with TRBD1. The germline V gene has CDR1 MNHEY and CDR2 SVGAGI. Trimming removed 1 base from V and 7 bases from J; junction bases left unmatched: 4. This CDR3 comprises 14 residues. The CDR3 reads CASSYYRGDQPQHF. CDR3 bases: TGTGCCAGCAGTTACTACAGGGGAGACCAGCCCCAGCATTTT.

This clone was counted only a few times. Other DNA sequences from this sample encode an identical CDR3 as well. V is TRBV4-1 and J is TRBJ2-1; the D call may be TRBD1 or TRBD2 (5 bases each). The CDR3 runs to 11 residues. The V end lost 3 bases, the J end lost 10 bases, and 7 bases lay between the germline ends. CDR1 and CDR2 from the germline V gene are MGHRA and YSYEKL. The CDR3 DNA follows: TGCGCCAGCAGCCAGGGGACGGAGCAGTTCTTC. It translates to CASSQGTEQFF.

The chain employs TRBV19 and TRBJ2-7; 10 bases line up with TRBD1. The germline V gene has CDR1 LNHDA and CDR2 SQIVND (reference sequence). This CDR3 is 15 amino acids long. V shed 6 bases and J 2 bases; nucleotides not matched to a gene: 7. CDR3 in DNA: TGTGCCAGTAGCTGGACCGGGACAGGGGCCTACGAGCAGTACTTC. It encodes CASSWTGTGAYEQYF.

This clone was counted only a few times. The chain is built from TRBV2 and TRBJ1-2; tentatively, D is TRBD1 (5 bases). CDR1 SNHLY and CDR2 FYNNEI come from the germline V gene. The CDR3 has 13 amino acids. V lost 6 bases and J 3 bases, leaving 11 bases between the germline ends. CDR3 in amino acids: CASRGGGDYGYTF. CDR3 sequence (DNA): TGTGCCAGCAGGGGCGGGGGTGACTATGGCTACACCTTC.